This T cell receptor (beta chain) stems from a study of OX40 agonist ivuxolimab in advanced cancers. Study details: Subjects had a mean age of around 60 years, with a range of 23 to 79; roughly 83% were male. Points from the study as a whole: CD8+ T cells averaged more expanded clones than CD4+. Partial responders at 0.1-3.0 mg/kg showed near-lowest clonal expansion.

Patients with autoimmune history or systemic immunosuppression were excluded. The germline V gene has CDR1 MGHRA and CDR2 YSYEKL. The CDR3 is made up of 15 amino acids. The V and J ends lost 2 bases and 1 base, in that order; junction bases with no gene match: 4. The data were produced by immunoSEQ multiplex PCR, yet TCRdb's version contains in-frame clones alone and is incomplete. The data contain approximately 96,000 clones, about nine tenths of them seen just once; the ten biggest clones take up under 2%. On this clone: The antigen is undetermined.

This receptor was taken from an adult with an advanced solid tumor such as melanoma, head and neck, liver or kidney cancer. The chain uses TRBV4-1 and TRBJ2-7, with TRBD1 identical over 8 bases. Sample: CD4+ or CD8+ T cells sorted from blood, taken in a trial of the OX40 agonist ivuxolimab. The CDR3 DNA reads TGCGCCAGCAGCCAAATGGGGACAGGTTCCTACGAGCAGTACTTC. It codes for CASSQMGTGSYEQYF.